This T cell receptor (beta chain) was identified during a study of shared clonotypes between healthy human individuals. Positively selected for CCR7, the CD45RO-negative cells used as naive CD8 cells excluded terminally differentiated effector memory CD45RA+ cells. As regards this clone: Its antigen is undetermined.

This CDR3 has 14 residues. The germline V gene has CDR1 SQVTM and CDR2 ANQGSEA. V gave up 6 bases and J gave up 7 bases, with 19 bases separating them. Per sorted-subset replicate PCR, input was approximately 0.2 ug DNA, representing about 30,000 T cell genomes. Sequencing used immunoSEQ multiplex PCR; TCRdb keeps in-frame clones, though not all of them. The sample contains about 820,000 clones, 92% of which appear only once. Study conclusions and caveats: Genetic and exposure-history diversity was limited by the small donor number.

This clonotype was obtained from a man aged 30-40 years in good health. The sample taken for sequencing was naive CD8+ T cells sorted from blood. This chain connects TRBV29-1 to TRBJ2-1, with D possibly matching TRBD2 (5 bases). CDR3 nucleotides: TGCAGCGTATCCTTGGTGGGAGCGCAGAATGAGCAGTTCTTC. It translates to CSVSLVGAQNEQFF.